This T cell receptor (beta chain) originates from a study of blood T cell repertoires in COVID-19. Libraries were prepared by immunoSEQ multiplex PCR; TCRdb keeps only in-frame clonotypes and omits some of them. The sample holds roughly 100,000 clones; approximately 80% are singletons and the top ten take 4% to 6%. V was cut by 3 bases and J by 11 bases, with 10 bases left in between. CDR1 and CDR2 (germline): SNHLY, FYNNEI. This CDR3 is built from 11 residues. Source material: peripheral blood. The chain has TRBV2 and TRBJ1-1; D is undetermined. The clonotype was recovered from a man at least 80 years old with COVID-19, enrolled during active disease. The CDR3 reads CASSETRAAFF. DNA of the CDR3: TGTGCCAGCAGTGAGACCCGAGCGGCTTTCTTT.